The clone carrying this TCR beta chain was detected many times. TCRdb processed the 5' RACE reads anew with MiXCR; each CDR3 protein has one entry. The sample records about 59,000 distinct CDR3 sequences, 10% to 15% being singletons. This sample was taken from a study of neurological immune-mediated disorders. Trimming cost V 5 bases and J 5 bases; bases outside gene matches: 6. Per germline, CDR1 MDHEN and CDR2 SYDVKM. CDR3 length: 15 residues. The sequencing sample was made of PBMCs. This clonotype was obtained from a woman in her sixties with HTLV-1-associated myelopathy (HAM/TSP). The genes are TRBV28 and TRBJ2-2, with TRBD1 identical over 9 bases. CDR3 sequence: CASSQAGTGTGELFF. As DNA, the CDR3 is TGTGCCAGCAGTCAAGCCGGGACAGGGACCGGGGAGCTGTTTTTT.